These 30 T cell receptor beta chains came from one sample sequenced in a study of regulatory T cells in long-lasting Graves disease (TCRdb year 2021). Read against the paper, the sample's time point label means: newly diagnosed GD, antithyroid drugs for less than 3 months. For both TCR sequencing and RNA sequencing, RNA was extracted from PBMCs using TRIzol. The protocol used for the library was multiplex PCR. TCRdb lists the instrument as Illumina HiSeq 4000. TCR beta libraries were built with iRepertoire HTBI primers and Arm-PCR amplification of CDR3 regions. In-frame beta chains were kept once TCRdb had trimmed the public reads at Q25 with fastp and called clones with MiXCR. Each CDR3 protein gets just one entry, which takes the most common genes and DNA from the rows behind it. The sample records 450,000 to 600,000 distinct CDR3 sequences, around 15% of which are singletons. The ten top clones hold less than 15% of the sample.

These sequences were also reported in another study, on T cells in Graves' hyperthyroidism and ophthalmopathy.

The sample consisted of peripheral blood mononuclear cells (PBMCs), taken at new diagnosis, from a patient treated with antithyroid drugs. These receptors all come from a man in his forties with Graves disease. Donor details come from another sample of the same person, matched by shared clones.

This chain links TRBV7-2 with TRBJ2-1; 8 bases line up with TRBD2. CDR1 and CDR2 from the germline V gene are SGHTA and FQGNSA. This CDR3 comprises 22 residues. Germline trimming cut 0 bases from V and 4 bases from J; bases unmatched to any gene: 23. CDR3 sequence reads: CASSLAWDGSGRFSVSYNEQFF. The DNA of the CDR3 is TGTGCCAGCAGCTTAGCCTGGGATGGAAGCGGGAGATTTTCGGTCTCTTACAATGAGCAGTTCTTC.

Details on this clonotype: The conserved closing phenylalanine or tryptophan is absent in this CDR3, likely reflecting a read error. The DNA is omitted, as the CDR3 cannot be located on it reliably, and the CDR3 follows TCRdb's listing. The CDR3 reads CASSYKLRVL. The chain employs TRBV28 and TRBJ2-7. The CDR3 adds up to 10 amino acids, both ends counted. Germline-derived CDR1 and CDR2 are MDHEN and SYDVKM.

The V and J genes are TRBV27 and TRBJ2-3; D is possibly TRBD1 (6 bases). Germline CDR1 and CDR2: MNHEY and SMNVEV (reference sequence). V lost 3 bases, J lost 1 base, and 11 bases lay in between. CDR3 length: 15 amino acids. For the CDR3, the DNA is TGTGCCAGCAGTTTCTCCAACAGGGGCACAGATACGCAGTATTTT. It is translated as CASSFSNRGTDTQYF.

This chain uses TRBV20-1 with TRBJ1-4; D remains ambiguous. The CDR3 contains 13 residues. Germline CDR1 is DFQATT and CDR2 is SNEGSKA (reference sequence). With 6 bases removed from V and 8 bases from J, the gap between germline ends came to 16 bases. The CDR3 region is CSASGGLVEKLFF. CDR3 sequence (DNA): TGCAGTGCATCGGGAGGGTTGGTGGAAAAACTGTTTTTT.

This clonotype was recorded many times. The rearrangement joins TRBV7-9 to TRBJ2-1; D call uncertain. Germline V gene sequence: CDR1 SEHNR, CDR2 FQNEAQ (reference sequence). Trimming shortened V by 1 base and J by 13 bases, and 17 bases separated the two germline ends. This CDR3 contains 14 residues. CDR3 residues: CASSLGKSPSHQFF. The DNA for the CDR3 is TGTGCCAGCAGCTTAGGAAAATCTCCTTCCCACCAGTTCTTC.

This clonotype was found many times. The chain combines TRBV11-2 with TRBJ2-1, with D uncertain. The CDR3 sequence is 14 residues long. Trimming took off 5 bases at V and 8 bases at J, with 16 bases between the two ends. Per germline, CDR1 SGHAT and CDR2 FQNNGV. The CDR3 coding sequence is TGTGCCAGCAGCCCTCCCGAGAGTCGGTATGAGCAGTTCTTC. Protein sequence: CASSPPESRYEQFF.

This sequence joins TRBV19 and TRBJ1-5, with D uncertain. Germline-derived CDR1 and CDR2 are LNHDA and SQIVND (reference sequence). The CDR3 runs 12 residues. Trimming removed 3 bases from V and 9 bases from J, with 9 bases in between. The DNA of the CDR3 is TGTGCCAGTAGTATTAATCGGGGGCCCCAGCATTTT. Its protein product is CASSINRGPQHF.

CDR3 region: CSARDSGRKTAKANYGYTF. The CDR3 coding sequence is TGCAGTGCTAGAGATTCCGGAAGAAAAACAGCGAAAGCTAACTATGGCTACACCTTC. This chain joins TRBV20-1 and TRBJ1-2; D not resolved. Germline CDR1 reads DFQATT; CDR2 reads SNEGSKA (reference sequence). The CDR3 totals 19 residues. V lost 0 bases and J lost 0, with 23 bases in between.

At least ten counts were recorded for this clonotype. The chain couples TRBV3-1 to TRBJ1-2, with D unresolved. The CDR3 spans 12 residues. V lost 5 bases and J lost 4, with 8 bases in between. Germline CDR1 reads LGHDT; CDR2 reads YNNKEL (reference sequence). In DNA, the CDR3 is TGTGCCAGCAGCGACGGGAGCTATGGCTACACCTTC. The encoded protein is CASSDGSYGYTF.

The CDR3 protein is CASSLGRHYGYTF. The CDR3 nucleotides read TGTGCCAGCAGTTTAGGCAGACACTATGGCTACACCTTC. The chain has TRBV28 and TRBJ1-2; no clear D gene. CDR1 and CDR2 from the germline V gene are MDHEN and SYDVKM. V lost 2 bases, J lost 3 bases, and 7 bases lay in between. The CDR3 runs 13 residues.

At least ten counts were recorded for this clonotype. The chain carries TRBV6-1 and TRBJ1-6, with D uncertain. Germline values: CDR1 MNHNS, CDR2 SASEGT. V was shortened by 7 bases and J by 9 bases, with 16 bases between the two germline ends. The length of the CDR3 is 14 residues. CDR3 residues: CASKEAGPSSPLHF. For the CDR3, the DNA is TGTGCCAGCAAGGAGGCGGGCCCTAGTTCACCCCTCCACTTT.

The CDR3 DNA is TGTGCCAGCAGCACCCGGCTAGGTACTGGGGTCAATGAGCAGTTCTTC. Translating it yields CASSTRLGTGVNEQFF. This chain uses TRBV9 with TRBJ2-1; D gene unclear. V lost 4 bases, J lost 6 bases, and 20 bases lay in between. Germline assignment: CDR1 SGDLS and CDR2 YYNGEE. This CDR3 has 16 residues. The variable domain in full, completed from reference TRBV9 and TRBJ2-1, reads DSGVTQTPKHLITATGQRVTLRCSPRSGDLSVYWYQQSLDQGLQFLIQYYNGEERAKGNILERFSAQQFPDLHSELNLSSLELGDSALYFCASSTRLGTGVNEQFFGPGTRLTVL.

This clonotype was recorded many times. The rearrangement joins TRBV5-1 to TRBJ1-2; no firm D call. Germline CDR1 and CDR2: SGHRS and YFSETQ. V was shortened by 5 bases and J by 0 bases, with 5 bases between the two germline ends. This CDR3 comprises 12 residues. The CDR3 region is CASRAANYGYTF. Here the CDR3 DNA reads TGCGCCAGCAGGGCAGCTAACTATGGCTACACCTTC.

Details on this clonotype: A much larger clone is a single base away; this may be a read error. The V and J genes are TRBV11-2 and TRBJ2-1; 14 bases fit TRBD2. Germline assignment: CDR1 SGHAT and CDR2 FQNNGV. V dropped 5 bases and J dropped 15; count of bases not matched to a gene: 9. The CDR3 runs to 14 residues. The CDR3 here is CASSRGTSGRFLFF. The CDR3 nucleotides read TGTGCCAGCAGCCGCGGGACTAGCGGGAGATTTTTGTTCTTC.

This clonotype was counted many times. V usage is TRBV2 and J usage is TRBJ2-1; 14 bases are a match to TRBD2. Trimming at V came to 4 bases and at J to 5 bases, leaving 13 bases not matched to a gene. This CDR3 is 19 amino acids long. Germline V gene sequence: CDR1 SNHLY, CDR2 FYNNEI. CDR3 coding DNA: TGTGCCAGCAGTGGGGGGATCATCCCGGGACTAGCGGGAGACAATGAGCAGTTCTTC. It encodes CASSGGIIPGLAGDNEQFF.

V gene TRBV10-3 combines with J gene TRBJ1-2; D is unclear. The CDR3 runs 13 residues. Trimming pared 6 bases from V and 4 bases from J, leaving 12 bases between. Germline lookup yields CDR1 ENHRY and CDR2 SYGVKD. The CDR3 DNA reads as TGTGCCATCAGCCAGAGGGATTCCTATGGCTACACCTTC. Its protein is CAISQRDSYGYTF.

The gene calls are TRBV27 and TRBJ2-2, with 8 bases aligning to TRBD2. The length of the CDR3 is 15 residues. Per the germline V gene, CDR1 is MNHEY and CDR2 is SMNVEV (reference sequence). Trimming at V came to 3 bases and at J to 4 bases, leaving 4 bases not matched to a gene. The CDR3 nucleotides read TGTGCCAGCAGTTTGGGTAGCGGGGTCACCGGGGAGCTGTTTTTT. The encoded protein is CASSLGSGVTGELFF.

This rearrangement joins TRBV6-1 to TRBJ1-1; a possible D gene is TRBD1 (5 bases). CDR1 MNHNS and CDR2 SASEGT come from the germline V gene. CDR3 length: 15 amino acids. Trimming removed 6 bases from V and 5 bases from J, with 19 bases in between. The CDR3, as DNA: TGTGCCAGCAGCCTAGAGAGACAGTTGGGAACTGAAGCTTTCTTT. Its translation is CASSLERQLGTEAFF.

This clonotype was detected ten times or more. This sequence joins TRBV29-1 and TRBJ2-3, with D perhaps matching TRBD1 (6 bases). The V gene's germline CDR1 is SQVTM and CDR2 ANQGSEA. Trimming stripped 0 bases from V and 5 bases from J, with 9 bases between. This CDR3 is built from 13 residues. CDR3 DNA: TGCAGCGTTGAAGAGGGGGCGGGAGATACGCAGTATTTT. Translating it yields CSVEEGAGDTQYF.

This clonotype was counted once. This could be a read error, since a much larger clone is one nucleotide away. This sequence joins TRBV5-1 and TRBJ2-3; TRBD2 matches 7 bases. Matching the DNA end better, TRBJ2-7 makes the J call doubtful. The CDR3 loop spans 13 amino acids. Per the germline V gene, CDR1 is SGHRS and CDR2 is YFSETQ. CDR3 bases: TGCGCCAGCAGCCCGGGGGGTAGCCGGGAGCAGTACTTC. Its translation: CASSPGGSREQYF.

This clonotype was observed at least ten times. The chain joins TRBV3-1 to TRBJ2-1; D is possibly TRBD1 (5 bases). Trimming took 0 bases from V and 10 from J, leaving 10 bases between them. The germline V gene encodes CDR1 LGHDT and CDR2 YNNKEL (reference sequence). CDR3 length equals 13 residues. This CDR3 reads CASSQDPGNEQFF. The CDR3 DNA is TGTGCCAGCAGCCAAGATCCAGGGAACGAGCAGTTCTTC.

This clonotype occurred once. This may be a read error: a much more frequent sequence differs by one nucleotide. The chain is built from TRBV20-1 and TRBJ2-5, with 10 bases aligning to TRBD2. CDR1 is DFQATT and CDR2 is SNEGSKA in the germline V gene (reference sequence). Losses at the gene ends were 6 bases for V and 2 bases for J; bases not matched to a gene: 6. The CDR3 runs 14 residues. DNA for the CDR3: TGCAGTGCCGGCACTAGCGGGATACAAGAGACCCAGTACTTC. Translation gives CSAGTSGIQETQYF.

This clonotype came up many times. The chain couples TRBV29-1 to TRBJ2-3; no clear D. This CDR3 spans 13 amino acids. V shed 1 base and J shed 4 bases, with 9 bases lying between them. From germline, CDR1 is SQVTM and CDR2 ANQGSEA. DNA for the CDR3: TGCAGCGTTGAAGGGACCCCGCCAGATACGCAGTATTTT. It translates to CSVEGTPPDTQYF.

The chain joins TRBV15 to TRBJ2-7; 10 nucleotides match TRBD1. V was clipped by 3 bases and J by 3 bases; unmatched bases: 5. Germline V gene sequence: CDR1 LNHNV, CDR2 YYDKDF (reference sequence). The CDR3 loop spans 15 amino acids. The CDR3 DNA reads as TGTGCCACCAGCAGTGACAGGGGGCGCTTCTACGAGCAGTACTTC. It specifies CATSSDRGRFYEQYF.

This clonotype was seen only a few times. The chain carries TRBV10-3 and TRBJ2-5; D is ambiguous. The CDR3 is 13 residues long. Per the germline V gene, CDR1 is ENHRY and CDR2 is SYGVKD. V was shortened by 4 bases and J by 4 bases, with 10 bases between the two germline ends. The CDR3 DNA reads TGTGCCATCAGTGCCGAAATTAGAGAGACCCAGTACTTC. This encodes CAISAEIRETQYF.

This chain uses TRBV5-6 with TRBJ2-3; D gene unclear. V was shortened by 0 bases and J by 0 bases, with 11 bases between the two germline ends. Germline CDR1 and CDR2: SGHDT and YYEEEE. The CDR3 consists of 16 residues. CDR3 bases: TGTGCCAGCAGCTTGGCAGGCGGATCTAGCACAGATACGCAGTATTTT. This translates into CASSLAGGSSTDTQYF.

This clonotype has a count of ten or more. The chain employs TRBV28 and TRBJ2-7; D might be TRBD1 or TRBD2, each matching 5 bases. There are 14 residues in the CDR3. V gave up 2 bases and J gave up 3 bases, with 11 bases separating them. CDR1 is MDHEN and CDR2 is SYDVKM in the germline V gene. Here the CDR3 DNA reads TGTGCCAGCAGTTTAGGGGGTCAGGTCTACGAGCAGTACTTC. Its translation is CASSLGGQVYEQYF.

This clonotype was seen ten or more times. The chain employs TRBV2 and TRBJ2-7; the match to TRBD1 covers 8 bases. Trimming at V came to 8 bases and at J to 0 bases, leaving 9 bases not matched to a gene. The CDR3 covers 15 residues. Germline CDR1 reads SNHLY; CDR2 reads FYNNEI. In DNA, the CDR3 is TGTGCCAGCGGTCACCGGGACAGGTCCTCCTACGAGCAGTACTTC. Protein sequence: CASGHRDRSSYEQYF.

The chain links TRBV28 to TRBJ1-1; D is possibly TRBD1 (6 bases). V was shortened by 7 bases and J by 5 bases, with 17 bases between the two germline ends. This CDR3 has 14 amino acids. Per germline, CDR1 MDHEN and CDR2 SYDVKM. The CDR3 sequence: CASTANRVWTEAFF. The CDR3 coding sequence is TGTGCCAGCACCGCAAACAGGGTTTGGACTGAAGCTTTCTTT.

In its sample, this clonotype was seen many times. The V and J genes are TRBV5-1 and TRBJ2-1, with D maybe TRBD2 (6 bases). Germline V lookup: CDR1 SGHRS, CDR2 YFSETQ. This CDR3 is 16 amino acids long. V was trimmed by 0 bases and J by 0 bases, leaving 10 bases between them. CDR3 bases: TGCGCCAGCAGCTTGGGGGGAGGCTTCTCCTACAATGAGCAGTTCTTC. It encodes CASSLGGGFSYNEQFF.